The 9 T cell receptor beta chains below were found in one sample sequenced in a study of control samples from healthy donors and cancer patients. This table comes from immunoSEQ multiplex PCR, and its TCRdb copy is limited to in-frame clones, with some not included. This table holds 120,000 to 150,000 clones, 93% found once. The specimen was blood. Receptors were obtained from a man between 18 and 35 years old in good health.

The CDR3: CASSLYSGTKTEQFF. The CDR3 region has the DNA TGCGCCAGCAGCTTGTATTCCGGGACAAAGACTGAGCAGTTCTTC. The J gene is TRBJ2-1, the V gene TRBV5-1; tentatively, D is TRBD1 (6 bases). CDR1 and CDR2 (germline): SGHRS, YFSETQ. The CDR3 covers 15 residues. Trimming stripped 1 base from V and 9 bases from J, with 17 bases between.

This chain joins TRBV27 and TRBJ2-3; 10 nucleotides align to TRBD2. The CDR3 is 17 residues long. Looked up from germline, CDR1 is MNHEY and CDR2 is SMNVEV (reference sequence). V lost 2 bases, J lost 2 bases, and 7 bases stayed unmatched. CDR3 DNA sequence: TGTGCCAGCAGTTTAGGTTTACTAGCGGGAATCACAGATACGCAGTATTTT. As protein: CASSLGLLAGITDTQYF.

On this clone: The sample has other DNA sequences that encode this CDR3 too. The chain is built from TRBV3-1 (or the pseudogene TRBV3-2) and TRBJ1-1, with D perhaps TRBD1 (5 bases). Trimming shortened V by 2 bases and J by 1 base, and 11 bases separated the two germline ends. Germline CDR1 LGHDT, CDR2 YNNKEL (reference sequence). The CDR3 totals 15 residues. Here the CDR3 reads CASSQNSGGNTEAFF. In DNA form, the CDR3 reads TGTGCCAGCAGCCAAAACTCCGGGGGGAACACTGAAGCTTTCTTT.

The chain employs TRBV12-3 or TRBV12-4 and TRBJ1-5, with D unclear. Trimming took off 3 bases at V and 6 bases at J, with 6 bases between the two ends. The CDR3 length is 12 residues. The CDR3 here is CASSFVSQPQHF. CDR3 DNA sequence: TGTGCCAGCAGTTTTGTGAGTCAGCCCCAGCATTTT.

The chain is built from TRBV7-2 and TRBJ2-1; TRBD2 aligns across 9 bases. Germline loops: CDR1 SGHTA, CDR2 FQGNSA. Trimming removed 5 bases from V and 4 bases from J; junction bases left unmatched: 9. CDR3 length equals 16 residues. CDR3 region: CASSPAGGANYNEQFF. The CDR3 DNA is TGTGCCAGCAGCCCCGCGGGGGGGGCCAATTACAATGAGCAGTTCTTC.

This rearrangement joins TRBV7-2 to TRBJ2-1; possibly TRBD2 for D (5 bases). Germline V gene sequence: CDR1 SGHTA, CDR2 FQGNSA. The CDR3 has 15 amino acids. Trimming stripped 1 base from V and 1 base from J, with 8 bases between. The CDR3 region has the DNA TGTGCCAGCAGCTTAGTGACGGGGTCCTACAATGAGCAGTTCTTC. It specifies CASSLVTGSYNEQFF.

The CDR3 sequence is CASKRGTGELFF. The CDR3, as DNA: TGTGCCAGCAAACGGGGGACCGGGGAGCTGTTTTTT. The chain couples TRBV9 to TRBJ2-2; possible D gene TRBD2, 6 bases. CDR3 length: 12 residues. V dropped 6 bases and J dropped 5 bases, with 8 bases sitting between them. Germline-derived CDR1 and CDR2 are SGDLS and YYNGEE.

The J gene is TRBJ1-3, the V gene TRBV7-9; 7 bases are shared with TRBD1. V lost 2 bases, J lost 4 bases, and 8 bases stayed unmatched. In germline, CDR1 is SEHNR, CDR2 FQNEAQ (reference sequence). The CDR3 has 16 amino acids. CDR3 loop: CASSLLRTGGGNTIYF. As DNA, the CDR3 is TGTGCCAGCAGCTTACTTAGGACAGGAGGAGGAAACACCATATATTTT.

The genes are TRBV11-3 and TRBJ2-3; D may be TRBD2 (5 bases). Germline V gene data show CDR1 as SGHNT and CDR2 as YENEEA. CDR3 length: 16 residues. With 6 bases removed from V and 4 bases from J, the gap between germline ends came to 20 bases. CDR3 in DNA: TGTGCCAGCAGTTCGCACCTAAGCGGTGGCCCAGATACGCAGTATTTT. It specifies CASSSHLSGGPDTQYF.